The 12 T cell receptor beta chains given below trace back to one sample, sequenced in a study of a mutant IDH1 vaccine in newly diagnosed glioma. TCRdb's table, derived via immunoSEQ multiplex PCR, lists solely in-frame clones and lacks some. This repertoire shows 60,000 to 100,000 clones, 85% to 90% found once; its top ten account for around 0.73%. No antigen has been identified for these receptors. The time point is: week 23, last vaccination. Vaccination comprised doses that each held 300 ug of mutant IDH1 20-mer peptide, plus topical imiquimod. This material consisted of PBMCs, taken from a glioma patient whose treatment included an IDH1 peptide vaccine. The receptor source for this set is a woman in her forties or fifties with glioma.

The chain combines TRBV28 with TRBJ2-5, with 9 bases matching TRBD2. The CDR3 extends over 14 amino acids. CDR1 is MDHEN and CDR2 is SYDVKM in the germline V gene. The V gene end was trimmed by 3 bases and the J gene end by 2 bases; junction bases not matched to a gene: 1. The CDR3 sequence is CASSLAGGQETQYF. CDR3 DNA: TGTGCCAGCAGTTTGGCGGGAGGGCAAGAGACCCAGTACTTC.

DNA of the CDR3: TGTGCCAGCAGTTACACCCGGATAGCACCCTACAATGAGCAGTTCTTC. This sequence encodes CASSYTRIAPYNEQFF. This rearrangement joins TRBV6-6 to TRBJ2-1; the D is unclear. The V and J ends lost 2 bases and 2 bases respectively, with 13 bases between them. The germline V gene has CDR1 MNHNY and CDR2 SVGAGI (reference sequence). The CDR3 runs to 16 residues.

This chain links TRBV19 with TRBJ2-1, with D tentatively TRBD2 (5 bases). From germline, CDR1 is LNHDA and CDR2 SQIVND (reference sequence). This CDR3 is built from 16 residues. Trimming took 5 bases from V and 0 from J, leaving 14 bases between them. The CDR3 loop reads CASSPMDWASYNEQFF. For the CDR3, the DNA is TGTGCCAGTAGTCCCATGGACTGGGCCTCCTACAATGAGCAGTTCTTC.

This sequence joins TRBV15 and TRBJ2-7; D remains unclear. The CDR3 loop spans 13 amino acids. V lost 1 base to trimming and J lost 0 bases, with 4 bases between them. Germline-derived CDR1 and CDR2 are LNHNV and YYDKDF (reference sequence). DNA of the CDR3: TGTGCCACCAGCAGAGGGTCCTCCTACGAGCAGTACTTC. Translating gives CATSRGSSYEQYF.

The V call is TRBV6-1, the J call TRBJ1-1; a possible D gene is TRBD1 (5 bases). V was cut by 5 bases and J by 11 bases, with 24 bases left in between. This CDR3 has 15 residues. In germline, CDR1 is MNHNS, CDR2 SASEGT. The CDR3, as DNA: TGTGCCAGCAGTTTTGCAGGGTTTTTGGGTTTAAATGCTTTCTTT. Amino acids: CASSFAGFLGLNAFF.

The chain links TRBV6-5 to TRBJ1-6, with a possible D match to TRBD1 (5 bases). Germline loops: CDR1 MNHEY, CDR2 SVGAGI. CDR3 length equals 14 residues. V was clipped by 6 bases and J by 10 bases, with 16 bases between them. The CDR3 reads CASSSSGGYSPLHF. The CDR3 DNA reads TGTGCCAGCAGCTCCTCTGGGGGGTACTCACCCCTCCACTTT.

The rearrangement links TRBV19 to TRBJ1-5; 9 bases are shared with TRBD1. Germline CDR1 LNHDA, CDR2 SQIVND (reference sequence). The trim removed 5 bases at V and 4 bases at J, leaving 9 bases unmatched. CDR3 size: 16 residues. The CDR3 region is CASSGDREGPNQPQHF. For the CDR3, the DNA is TGTGCCAGTAGTGGGGACAGGGAAGGGCCAAATCAGCCCCAGCATTTT. Supplemented by reference TRBV19 and TRBJ1-5, the full variable domain reads DGGITQSPKYLFRKEGQNVTLSCEQNLNHDAMYWYRQDPGQGLRLIYYSQIVNDFQKGDIAEGYSVSREKKESFPLTVTSAQKNPTAFYLCASSGDREGPNQPQHFGDGTRLSIL.

The gene calls are TRBV5-1 and TRBJ2-5; 8 nucleotides align to TRBD1. Germline V gives CDR1 SGHRS, CDR2 YFSETQ. V shed 4 bases, J shed 5 bases, and the junction held 10 bases outside the gene matches. This CDR3 spans 15 amino acids. The CDR3 DNA reads TGCGCCAGCAGCCCCGGACAGGGTCTTGGGGAGACCCAGTACTTC. As protein: CASSPGQGLGETQYF.

The chain links TRBV6-6 to TRBJ1-2; D might be TRBD1 (6 bases). Between the trimmed V and J ends, which lost 6 bases and 10 bases, there was a span of 12 bases. This CDR3 is 11 amino acids long. Per germline, CDR1 MNHNY and CDR2 SVGAGI (reference sequence). The CDR3 nucleotides are TGTGCCAGCAGCTACAAGGGGGTCTACACCTTC. This sequence encodes CASSYKGVYTF.

The V call is TRBV10-2, the J call TRBJ2-3, with 13 bases fitting TRBD2. CDR1 is WSHSY and CDR2 is SAAADI in the germline V gene. This CDR3 has 16 amino acids. Unmatched junction bases numbered 9, after V lost 8 bases and J lost 4 bases. The DNA of the CDR3 is TGCGCCAGCCACACACTAGCGGGAGGGCAGGCAGATACGCAGTATTTT. Translating gives CASHTLAGGQADTQYF.

In its sample, this clone was seen once. The chain has TRBV21-1 and TRBJ2-5; the D segment call TRBD1 is taken from the table without a DNA check. TRBV21-1 corresponds to a pseudogene. The CDR3 runs to 16 residues. The CDR3 coding sequence is TGTGCCAGCAGCAAAGGGTCTGGGACACCCCTCAGGGGGCAGTACTTC. It yields the protein CASSKGSGTPLRGQYF.

The rearrangement links TRBV19 to TRBJ1-2, with unresolved D. V lost 4 bases to trimming and J lost 2 bases, with 8 bases between them. Germline lookup yields CDR1 LNHDA and CDR2 SQIVND (reference sequence). CDR3 length: 13 residues. The CDR3 DNA is TGTGCCAGTAGTACTTCAGGCAACTATGGCTACACCTTC. It yields the protein CASSTSGNYGYTF.